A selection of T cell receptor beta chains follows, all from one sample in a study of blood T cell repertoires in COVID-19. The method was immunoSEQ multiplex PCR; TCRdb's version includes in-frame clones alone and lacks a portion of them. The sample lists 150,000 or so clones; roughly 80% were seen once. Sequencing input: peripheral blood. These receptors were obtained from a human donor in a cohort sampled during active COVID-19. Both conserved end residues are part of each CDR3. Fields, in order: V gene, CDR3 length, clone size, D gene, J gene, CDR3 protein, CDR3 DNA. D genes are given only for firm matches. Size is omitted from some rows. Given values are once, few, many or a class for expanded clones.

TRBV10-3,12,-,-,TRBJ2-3,CATSQGRAPQYF,TGTGCCACCTCCCAGGGGCGTGCCCCGCAGTATTTT
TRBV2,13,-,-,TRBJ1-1,CASKGDPGTEAFF,TGTGCCAGCAAGGGAGACCCCGGCACTGAAGCTTTCTTT
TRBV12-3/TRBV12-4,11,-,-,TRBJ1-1,CASSSPFEAFF,TGTGCCAGCAGCTCCCCGTTTGAAGCTTTCTTT
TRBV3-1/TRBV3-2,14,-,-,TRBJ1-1,CASSLLGGNTEAFF,TGTGCCAGCAGCCTCCTCGGGGGGAACACTGAAGCTTTCTTT
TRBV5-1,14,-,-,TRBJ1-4,CASSPGQEYEKLFF,TGCGCCAGCAGCCCAGGACAAGAATATGAAAAACTGTTTTTT
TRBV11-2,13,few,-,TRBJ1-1,CASSLARETEAFF,TGTGCCAGCAGCTTAGCCAGGGAAACTGAAGCTTTCTTT
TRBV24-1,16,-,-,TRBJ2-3,CATSDLNGLGTDTQYF,TGTGCCACCAGTGATTTGAACGGGTTGGGCACAGATACGCAGTATTTT
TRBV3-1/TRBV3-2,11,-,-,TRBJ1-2,CASLGEGGYTF,TGTGCCAGCCTCGGGGAAGGGGGCTACACCTTC
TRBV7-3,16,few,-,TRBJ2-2,CASSLIGGDSTGELFF,TGTGCCAGCAGCTTGATCGGTGGTGATAGCACCGGGGAGCTGTTTTTT
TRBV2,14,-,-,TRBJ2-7,CASSDVANVYEQYF,TGTGCCAGCAGTGATGTAGCTAACGTCTACGAGCAGTACTTC
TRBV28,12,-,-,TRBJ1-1,CASSSMNTEAFF,TGTGCCAGCAGCTCTATGAACACTGAAGCTTTCTTT
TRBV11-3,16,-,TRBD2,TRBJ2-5,CASSLLTGGRGETQYF,TGTGCCAGCAGCTTACTCACCGGGGGGAGAGGGGAGACCCAGTACTTC